This T cell receptor beta chain was identified in a study of blood T cell repertoires in COVID-19. Study as a whole: Sites across the United States, Italy and Spain contributed samples from acute and convalescent COVID-19. The analysed material was cDNA or gDNA that came from T cells, B-cell-depleted T cells, or PBMCs.

V lost 6 bases and J lost 12, with 12 bases in between. Germline V gives CDR1 LNHDA, CDR2 SQIVND (reference sequence). This CDR3 comprises 11 residues. Authors' analysis steps: Estimation of nucleated cell counts relied on the amplification of reference gene primers. Assay: immunoSEQ multiplex PCR; the TCRdb copy retains only in-frame clones and omits some. The V and J calls and the clone size are those of that table, but D and trimming were determined from the DNA. The profile shows 250,000 to 350,000 clones, almost 90% of them singletons. Sequencing was carried out using peripheral blood. V gene TRBV19 combines with J gene TRBJ2-1; D not resolved. The TCR sequence derives from a woman in her twenties or thirties with COVID-19, enrolled during active disease. In nucleotides, the CDR3 is TGTGCCAGTAGGAGCTCGTTGAGGCAGTTCTTC. This codes for CASRSSLRQFF.